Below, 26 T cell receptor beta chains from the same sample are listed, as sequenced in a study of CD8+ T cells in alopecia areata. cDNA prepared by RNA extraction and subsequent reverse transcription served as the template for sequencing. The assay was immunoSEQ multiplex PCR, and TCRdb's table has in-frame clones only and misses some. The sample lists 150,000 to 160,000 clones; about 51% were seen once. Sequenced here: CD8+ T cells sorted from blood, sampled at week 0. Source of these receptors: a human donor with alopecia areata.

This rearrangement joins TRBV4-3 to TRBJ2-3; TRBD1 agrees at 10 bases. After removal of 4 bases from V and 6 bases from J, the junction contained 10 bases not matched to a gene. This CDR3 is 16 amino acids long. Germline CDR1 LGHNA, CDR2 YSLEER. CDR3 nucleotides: TGCGCCAGCAGCCCGGGGACAGGGGATCGAGCCGATACGCAGTATTTT. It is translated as CASSPGTGDRADTQYF.

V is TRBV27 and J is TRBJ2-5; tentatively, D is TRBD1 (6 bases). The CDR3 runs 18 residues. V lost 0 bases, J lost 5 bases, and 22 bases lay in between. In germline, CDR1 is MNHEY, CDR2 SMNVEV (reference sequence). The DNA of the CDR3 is TGTGCCAGCAGTTTATCGAACCCTCACAGGGTTCAAGGGGAGACCCAGTACTTC. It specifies CASSLSNPHRVQGETQYF.

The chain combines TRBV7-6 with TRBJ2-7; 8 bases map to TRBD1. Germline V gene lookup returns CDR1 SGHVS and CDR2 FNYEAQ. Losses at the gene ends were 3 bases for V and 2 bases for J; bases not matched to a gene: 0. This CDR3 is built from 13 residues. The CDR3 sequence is CASSLTGAYEQYF. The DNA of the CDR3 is TGTGCCAGCAGCTTGACAGGGGCCTACGAGCAGTACTTC.

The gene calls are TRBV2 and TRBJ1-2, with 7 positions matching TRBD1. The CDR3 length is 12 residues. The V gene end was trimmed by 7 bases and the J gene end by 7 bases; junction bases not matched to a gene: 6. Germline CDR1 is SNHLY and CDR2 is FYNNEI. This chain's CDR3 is CASKGRGLGYTF. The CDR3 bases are TGTGCCAGCAAGGGAAGGGGGCTTGGCTACACCTTC.

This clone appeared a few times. The CDR3 DNA is TGTGCCAGCAGCCAACAGTCGTCCGGCGAGCAGTACTTC. Encoded protein: CASSQQSSGEQYF. V is TRBV7-9 and J is TRBJ2-7; D is undetermined. The CDR3 consists of 13 residues. Trimming removed 5 bases at V and 6 bases at J, with 14 bases between. CDR1 and CDR2 from the germline V gene are SEHNR and FQNEAQ (reference sequence). Variable domain in full (rest from reference TRBV7-9 and TRBJ2-7): DTGVSQNPRHKITKRGQNVTFRCDPISEHNRLYWYRQTLGQGPEFLTYFQNEAQLEKSRLLSDRFSAERPKGSFSTLEIQRTEQGDSAMYLCASSQQSSGEQYFGPGTRLTVT.

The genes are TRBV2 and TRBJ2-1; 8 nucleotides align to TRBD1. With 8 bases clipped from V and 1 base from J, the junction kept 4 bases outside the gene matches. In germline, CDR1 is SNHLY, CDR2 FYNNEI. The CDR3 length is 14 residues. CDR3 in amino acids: CASGGQASYNEQFF. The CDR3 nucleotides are TGTGCCAGCGGGGGACAGGCTTCCTACAATGAGCAGTTCTTC.

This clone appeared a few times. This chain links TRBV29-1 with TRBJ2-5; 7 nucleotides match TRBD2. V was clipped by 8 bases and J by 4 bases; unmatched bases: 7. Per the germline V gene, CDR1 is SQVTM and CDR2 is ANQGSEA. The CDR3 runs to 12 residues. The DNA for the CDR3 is TGCAGCTTGGCCGGGGAGGGAGAGACCCAGTACTTC. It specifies CSLAGEGETQYF.

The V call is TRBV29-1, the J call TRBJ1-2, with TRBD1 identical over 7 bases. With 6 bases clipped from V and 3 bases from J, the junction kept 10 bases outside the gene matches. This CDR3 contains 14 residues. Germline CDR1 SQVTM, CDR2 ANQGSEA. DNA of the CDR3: TGCAGCGTCGAGTTCGCAGGGGGAGACTATGGCTACACCTTC. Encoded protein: CSVEFAGGDYGYTF. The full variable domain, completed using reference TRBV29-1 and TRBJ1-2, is SAVISQKPSRDICQRGTSLTIQCQVDSQVTMMFWYRQQPGQSLTLIATANQGSEATYESGFVIDKFPISRPNLTFSTLTVSNMSPEDSSIYLCSVEFAGGDYGYTFGSGTRLTVV.

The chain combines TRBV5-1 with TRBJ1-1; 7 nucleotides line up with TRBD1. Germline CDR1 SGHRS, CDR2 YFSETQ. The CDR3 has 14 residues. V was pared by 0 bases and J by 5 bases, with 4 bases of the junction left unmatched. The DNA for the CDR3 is TGCGCCAGCAGCTTGGCGACAGGGAAGACTGAAGCTTTCTTT. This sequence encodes CASSLATGKTEAFF.

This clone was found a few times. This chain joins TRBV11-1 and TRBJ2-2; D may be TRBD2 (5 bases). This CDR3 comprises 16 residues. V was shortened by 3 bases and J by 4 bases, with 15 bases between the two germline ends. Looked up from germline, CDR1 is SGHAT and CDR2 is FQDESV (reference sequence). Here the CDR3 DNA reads TGTGCCAGCAGCTTGGACGAATCGGCGGGCACCGGGGAGCTGTTTTTT. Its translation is CASSLDESAGTGELFF.

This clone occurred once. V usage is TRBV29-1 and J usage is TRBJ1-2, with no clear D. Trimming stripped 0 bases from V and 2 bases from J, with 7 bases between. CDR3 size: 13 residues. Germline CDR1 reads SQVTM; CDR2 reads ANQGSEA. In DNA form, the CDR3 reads TGCAGCGTTGAAGATCTAGGGAACTATGGCTACACCTTC. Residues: CSVEDLGNYGYTF.

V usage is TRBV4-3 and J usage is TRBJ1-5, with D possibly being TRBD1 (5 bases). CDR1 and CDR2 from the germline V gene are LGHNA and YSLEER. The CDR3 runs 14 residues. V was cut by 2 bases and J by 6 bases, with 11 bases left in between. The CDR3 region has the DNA TGCGCCAGCAGCCAATCTCAGGGCGGTCAGCCCCAGCATTTT. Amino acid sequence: CASSQSQGGQPQHF.

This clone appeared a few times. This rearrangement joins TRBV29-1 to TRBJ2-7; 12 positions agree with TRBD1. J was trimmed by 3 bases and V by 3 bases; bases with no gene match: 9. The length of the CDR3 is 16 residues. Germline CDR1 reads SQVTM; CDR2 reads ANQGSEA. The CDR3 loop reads CSVDGTGGEPRYEQYF. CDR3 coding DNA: TGCAGCGTTGATGGGACAGGGGGCGAGCCGCGCTACGAGCAGTACTTC.

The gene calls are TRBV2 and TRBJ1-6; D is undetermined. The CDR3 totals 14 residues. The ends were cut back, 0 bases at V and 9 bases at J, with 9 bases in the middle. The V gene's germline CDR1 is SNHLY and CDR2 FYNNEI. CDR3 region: CASSEAQSSSPLHF. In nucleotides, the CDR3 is TGTGCCAGCAGTGAAGCGCAGTCTAGTTCACCCCTCCACTTT.

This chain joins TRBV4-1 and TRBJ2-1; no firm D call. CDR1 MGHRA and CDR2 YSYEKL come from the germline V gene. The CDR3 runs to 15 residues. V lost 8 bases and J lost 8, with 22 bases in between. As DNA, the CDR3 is TGCGCCAGCTTTAACCCGGCATCCGCAAACGATGAGCAGTTCTTC. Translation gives CASFNPASANDEQFF.

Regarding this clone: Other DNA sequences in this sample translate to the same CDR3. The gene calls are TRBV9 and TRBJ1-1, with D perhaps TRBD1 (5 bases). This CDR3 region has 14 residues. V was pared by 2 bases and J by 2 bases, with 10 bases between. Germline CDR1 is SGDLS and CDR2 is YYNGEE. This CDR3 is CASSVEGANTEAFF. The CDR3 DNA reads TGTGCCAGCAGCGTCGAAGGGGCTAACACTGAAGCTTTCTTT.

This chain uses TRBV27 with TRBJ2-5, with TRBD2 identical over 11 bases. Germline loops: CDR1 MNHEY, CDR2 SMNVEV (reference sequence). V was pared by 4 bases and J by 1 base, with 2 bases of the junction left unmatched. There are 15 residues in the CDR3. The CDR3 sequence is CASSYLAGGQETQYF. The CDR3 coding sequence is TGTGCCAGCAGTTATCTAGCGGGGGGCCAAGAGACCCAGTACTTC.

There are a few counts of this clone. DNA of the CDR3: TGTGCCAGCAGTGAGCGGGAGAGAAACAATGAGCAGTTCTTC. Amino acids: CASSERERNNEQFF. The J gene is TRBJ2-1, the V gene TRBV6-6, with 8 positions matching TRBD2. The V gene end was trimmed by 5 bases and the J gene end by 5 bases; junction bases not matched to a gene: 5. Per germline, CDR1 MNHNY and CDR2 SVGAGI (reference sequence). The CDR3 spans 14 residues.

The CDR3 DNA sequence: TGTGCCAGCAGTTTATCGGCAGTTGGAGATACGCAGTATTTT. This gives the protein CASSLSAVGDTQYF. This chain joins TRBV27 and TRBJ2-3; D call uncertain. The germline V gene encodes CDR1 MNHEY and CDR2 SMNVEV (reference sequence). This CDR3 is 14 amino acids long. The germline V and J ends were trimmed by 0 bases and 5 bases, with 9 bases remaining between them.

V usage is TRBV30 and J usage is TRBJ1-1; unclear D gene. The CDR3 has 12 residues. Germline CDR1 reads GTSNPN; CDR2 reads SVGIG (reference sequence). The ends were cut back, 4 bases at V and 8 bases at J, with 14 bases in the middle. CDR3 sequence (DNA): TGTGCCTGGAACGACATGGATGAAGAAGCTTTCTTT. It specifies CAWNDMDEEAFF.

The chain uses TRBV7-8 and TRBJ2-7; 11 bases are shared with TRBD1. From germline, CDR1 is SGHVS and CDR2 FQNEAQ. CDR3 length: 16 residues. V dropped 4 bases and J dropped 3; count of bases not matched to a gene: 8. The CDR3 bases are TGTGCCAGCAGCTCCGGACAGGGGGCGAGGGGCTACGAGCAGTACTTC. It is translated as CASSSGQGARGYEQYF.

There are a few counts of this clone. CDR3 bases: TGTGCCAGCAGGTTGACAGGGAGATCACCCCTCCACTTT. This codes for CASRLTGRSPLHF. The rearrangement links TRBV6-5 to TRBJ1-6; TRBD1 matches 7 bases. This CDR3 is built from 13 residues. Germline V lookup: CDR1 MNHEY, CDR2 SVGAGI. The V and J ends lost 6 bases and 10 bases, in that order; junction bases with no gene match: 6.

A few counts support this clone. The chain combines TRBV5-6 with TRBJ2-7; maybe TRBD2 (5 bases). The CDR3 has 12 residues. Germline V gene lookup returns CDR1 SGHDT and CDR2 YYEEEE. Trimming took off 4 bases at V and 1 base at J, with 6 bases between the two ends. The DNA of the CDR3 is TGTGCCAGCAGCGCGGGTTCCTACGAGCAGTACTTC. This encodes CASSAGSYEQYF.

The CDR3 region is CASSDTGGGTQYF. In DNA, the CDR3 is TGTGCCAGCAGCGATACAGGGGGGGGTACGCAGTATTTT. The chain recombines TRBV25-1 with TRBJ2-3; possible D gene TRBD1, 8 bases. There are 13 residues in the CDR3. Germline values: CDR1 MGHDK, CDR2 SYGVNS. Deletions cut 6 bases from V and 8 bases from J, with 15 bases between.

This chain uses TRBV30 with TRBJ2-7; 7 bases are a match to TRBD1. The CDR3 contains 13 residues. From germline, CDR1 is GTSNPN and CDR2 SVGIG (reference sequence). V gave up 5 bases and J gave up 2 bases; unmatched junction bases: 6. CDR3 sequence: CAWQQGPAYEQYF. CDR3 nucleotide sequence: TGTGCCTGGCAACAGGGGCCTGCCTACGAGCAGTACTTC.

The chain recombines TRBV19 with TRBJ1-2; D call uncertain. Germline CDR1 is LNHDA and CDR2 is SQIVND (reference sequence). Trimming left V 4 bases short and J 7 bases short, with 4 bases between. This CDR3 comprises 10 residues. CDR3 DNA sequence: TGTGCCAGTAGTAGCGGTGGCTACACCTTC. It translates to CASSSGGYTF. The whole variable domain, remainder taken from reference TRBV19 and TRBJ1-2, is DGGITQSPKYLFRKEGQNVTLSCEQNLNHDAMYWYRQDPGQGLRLIYYSQIVNDFQKGDIAEGYSVSREKKESFPLTVTSAQKNPTAFYLCASSSGGYTFGSGTRLTVV.